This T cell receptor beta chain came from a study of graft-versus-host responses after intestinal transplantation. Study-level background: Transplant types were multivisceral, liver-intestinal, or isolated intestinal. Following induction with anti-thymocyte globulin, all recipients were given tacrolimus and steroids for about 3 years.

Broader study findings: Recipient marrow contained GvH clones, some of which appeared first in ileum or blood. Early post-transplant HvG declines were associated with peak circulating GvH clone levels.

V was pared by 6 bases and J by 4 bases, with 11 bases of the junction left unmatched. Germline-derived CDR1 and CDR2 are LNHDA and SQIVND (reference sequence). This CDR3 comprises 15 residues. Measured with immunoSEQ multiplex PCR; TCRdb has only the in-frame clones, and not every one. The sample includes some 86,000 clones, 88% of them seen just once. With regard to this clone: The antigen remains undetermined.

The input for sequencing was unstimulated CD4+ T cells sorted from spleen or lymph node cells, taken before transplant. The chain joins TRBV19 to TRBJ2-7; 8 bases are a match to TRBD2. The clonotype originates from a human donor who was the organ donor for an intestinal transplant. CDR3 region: CASSPQAGVGYEQYF. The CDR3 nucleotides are TGTGCCAGTAGCCCCCAAGCGGGAGTTGGATACGAGCAGTACTTC.